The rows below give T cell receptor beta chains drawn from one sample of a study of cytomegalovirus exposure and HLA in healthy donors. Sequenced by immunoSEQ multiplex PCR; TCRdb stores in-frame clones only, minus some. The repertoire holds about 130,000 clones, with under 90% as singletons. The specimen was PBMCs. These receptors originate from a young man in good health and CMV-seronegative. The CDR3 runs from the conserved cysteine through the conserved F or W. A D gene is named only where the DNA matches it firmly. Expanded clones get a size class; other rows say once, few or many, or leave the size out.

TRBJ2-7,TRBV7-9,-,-,CASSLAGAPSYEQYF,TGTGCCAGCAGCTTAGCGGGGGCCCCCTCCTACGAGCAGTACTTC
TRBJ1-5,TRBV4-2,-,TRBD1,CASSRSGQGDQPQHF,TGTGCCAGCAGCCGCTCGGGACAGGGTGATCAGCCCCAGCATTTT
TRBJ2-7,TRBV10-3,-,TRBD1,CAISVPDRGREQYF,TGTGCCATCAGTGTCCCAGACAGGGGGCGCGAGCAGTACTTC
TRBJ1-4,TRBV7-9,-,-,CASSLMASTNEKLFF,TGTGCCAGCAGCTTAATGGCATCAACTAATGAAAAACTGTTTTTT
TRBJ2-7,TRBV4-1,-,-,CASSQDGGSFYEQYF,TGCGCCAGCAGCCAAGATGGAGGGTCTTTCTACGAGCAGTACTTC
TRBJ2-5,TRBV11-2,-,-,CASSQSWQAQETQYF,TGTGCCAGCAGCCAAAGCTGGCAGGCCCAAGAGACCCAGTACTTC
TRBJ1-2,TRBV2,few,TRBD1,CASSQTGDYGYTF,TGTGCCAGCAGTCAAACAGGGGACTATGGCTACACCTTC
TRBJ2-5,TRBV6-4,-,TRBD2,CASSESMTSSSQYF,TGTGCCAGCAGTGAGAGTATGACTAGCTCGTCCCAGTACTTC
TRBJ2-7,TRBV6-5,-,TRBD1,CASRIGQGSYEQYF,TGTGCCAGCAGGATCGGACAGGGGTCCTACGAGCAGTACTTC
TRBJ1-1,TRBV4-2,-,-,CASSQATAWGGNTEAFF,TGTGCCAGCAGCCAAGCCACCGCCTGGGGAGGAAACACTGAAGCTTTCTTT
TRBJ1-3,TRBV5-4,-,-,CASSFTAGNTIYF,TGTGCCAGCAGCTTTACAGCTGGAAACACCATATATTTT
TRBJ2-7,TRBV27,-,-,CASSVGSRTLDYEQYF,TGTGCCAGCAGTGTAGGGAGCAGGACTCTTGACTACGAGCAGTACTTC
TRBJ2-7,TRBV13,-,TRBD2,CASSLRAGTSGGRAYEQYF,TGTGCCAGCAGCTTAAGGGCCGGGACTAGCGGGGGTCGCGCCTACGAGCAGTACTTC
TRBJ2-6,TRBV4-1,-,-,CASSLRRAGAAGANVLTF,TGCGCCAGCAGCCTACGGAGGGCAGGAGCTGCTGGGGCCAACGTCCTGACTTTC
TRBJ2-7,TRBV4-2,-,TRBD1,CASSQDQGGQASYEQYF,TGTGCCAGCAGCCAAGATCAGGGGGGACAGGCCAGCTACGAGCAGTACTTC
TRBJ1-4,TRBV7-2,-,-,CASSLGVPGGGEKLFF,TGTGCCAGCAGCCTAGGGGTCCCGGGAGGCGGCGAAAAACTGTTTTTT
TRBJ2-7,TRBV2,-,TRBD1,CASKGQGIFYEQYF,TGTGCCAGCAAAGGACAGGGGATCTTCTACGAGCAGTACTTC